These 15 T cell receptor beta chains were sequenced from one sample in a study of blood T cell repertoires in COVID-19. Here immunoSEQ multiplex PCR was the method, and the copy in TCRdb shows in-frame clones only, minus some. The sample includes roughly 260,000 clones, 83% of them seen just once. The sequenced sample consisted of PBMCs or T cells enriched from blood (not recorded which). The receptors stem from a woman between 40 and 50 years old who had been exposed to COVID-19.

The J gene is TRBJ2-2, the V gene TRBV30, with TRBD2 matching over 8 bases. Germline CDR1 reads GTSNPN; CDR2 reads SVGIG (reference sequence). The CDR3 sequence is 14 residues long. The J segment lost 3 bases and the V segment lost 5 bases, leaving 5 bases of the junction unmatched. CDR3 nucleotides: TGTGCCTGGGTCACGGGGGGGTACACCGGGGAGCTGTTTTTT. Its protein product is CAWVTGGYTGELFF.

This chain connects TRBV14 to TRBJ1-5, with D unclear. This CDR3 spans 16 amino acids. V was trimmed by 0 bases and J by 0 bases, leaving 9 bases between them. Germline V gives CDR1 SGHDN, CDR2 FVKESK. CDR3 nucleotides: TGTGCCAGCAGCCAAGATTGGGCAGTTAGCAATCAGCCCCAGCATTTT. Its translation is CASSQDWAVSNQPQHF. Full variable domain (outside the CDR3, taken from reference TRBV14 and TRBJ1-5): EAGVTQFPSHSVIEKGQTVTLRCDPISGHDNLYWYRRVMGKEIKFLLHFVKESKQDESGMPNNRFLAERTGGTYSTLKVQPAELEDSGVYFCASSQDWAVSNQPQHFGDGTRLSIL.

This clone was seen once. The chain has TRBV5-1 and TRBJ1-1; 10 bases match TRBD1. The CDR3 has 16 amino acids. After removal of 5 bases from V and 3 bases from J, the junction contained 10 bases not matched to a gene. CDR1 and CDR2 from the germline V gene are SGHRS and YFSETQ. The DNA of the CDR3 is TGCGCCAGCAGTCCCGGGACAGGGGTTTTTGACACTGAAGCTTTCTTT. It yields the protein CASSPGTGVFDTEAFF.

This clone has just a few counts. The chain couples TRBV19 to TRBJ1-4; D unresolved. Germline V lookup: CDR1 LNHDA, CDR2 SQIVND (reference sequence). The ends were cut back, 9 bases at V and 8 bases at J, with 16 bases in the middle. This CDR3 is 13 amino acids long. CDR3 bases: TGTGCCAGCCACAGAGGGCTTCGGGAAAAACTGTTTTTT. The encoded protein is CASHRGLREKLFF. Using reference TRBV19 and TRBJ1-4 for the parts outside the CDR3, the full variable domain is DGGITQSPKYLFRKEGQNVTLSCEQNLNHDAMYWYRQDPGQGLRLIYYSQIVNDFQKGDIAEGYSVSREKKESFPLTVTSAQKNPTAFYLCASHRGLREKLFFGSGTQLSVL.

The CDR3 here is CASSPTGRAYGYTF. As DNA, the CDR3 is TGTGCCAGCAGTCCTACAGGGAGGGCCTACGGCTACACCTTC. V gene TRBV28 combines with J gene TRBJ1-2, with D tentatively TRBD1 (6 bases). The CDR3 spans 14 residues. Germline values: CDR1 MDHEN, CDR2 SYDVKM. Trimming stripped 5 bases from V and 8 bases from J, with 18 bases between.

The chain employs TRBV5-4 and TRBJ2-3; D is unresolved. Trimming took off 4 bases at V and 2 bases at J, with 17 bases between the two ends. Germline assignment: CDR1 SGHNT and CDR2 YYREEE (reference sequence). CDR3 length: 16 residues. The CDR3 DNA is TGTGCCAGCAGCCCTTCCGGTCTGAAAAACACAGATACGCAGTATTTT. This encodes CASSPSGLKNTDTQYF.

V gene TRBV5-4 combines with J gene TRBJ1-2, with TRBD1 identical over 9 bases. V was clipped by 0 bases and J by 0 bases; unmatched bases: 15. Germline V gene data show CDR1 as SGHNT and CDR2 as YYREEE (reference sequence). The CDR3 length is 20 residues. CDR3 nucleotides: TGTGCCAGCAGCTTGGTTCGTGGTTCGACAGGGGGACGGGCTAACTATGGCTACACCTTC. Residues: CASSLVRGSTGGRANYGYTF.

The rearrangement links TRBV28 to TRBJ1-1; 7 bases agree with TRBD1. From germline, CDR1 is MDHEN and CDR2 SYDVKM. The J segment lost 6 bases and the V segment lost 5 bases, leaving 9 bases of the junction unmatched. The CDR3 runs 14 residues. CDR3 sequence reads: CASSPTGAGSEAFF. CDR3 DNA: TGTGCCAGCAGTCCAACAGGGGCGGGATCTGAAGCTTTCTTT.

This chain connects TRBV6-5 to TRBJ1-5; D gene uncertain. V was trimmed by 2 bases and J by 7 bases, leaving 15 bases between them. Germline V gene sequence: CDR1 MNHEY, CDR2 SVGAGI. This CDR3 is 15 amino acids long. In DNA form, the CDR3 reads TGTGCCAGCAGTTACCGGGCAGCAGAGGGCCAGCCCCAGCATTTT. It translates to CASSYRAAEGQPQHF.

This chain links TRBV19 with TRBJ2-6; a possible D gene is TRBD1 (5 bases). The CDR3 is made up of 14 amino acids. V was pared by 7 bases and J by 4 bases, with 11 bases between. Germline values: CDR1 LNHDA, CDR2 SQIVND (reference sequence). The DNA of the CDR3 is TGTGCCAGTATTGGACACTCGGGGGCCAACGTCCTGACTTTC. Its translation is CASIGHSGANVLTF. Full variable domain (rest looked up from reference TRBV19 and TRBJ2-6): DGGITQSPKYLFRKEGQNVTLSCEQNLNHDAMYWYRQDPGQGLRLIYYSQIVNDFQKGDIAEGYSVSREKKESFPLTVTSAQKNPTAFYLCASIGHSGANVLTFGAGSRLTVL.

The chain uses TRBV24-1 and TRBJ2-1, with 10 positions matching TRBD1. The V gene's germline CDR1 is KGHDR and CDR2 SFDVKD. V lost 2 bases and J lost 5; bases outside the gene matches: 8. This CDR3 comprises 17 residues. This CDR3 is CATSDSSGTGVDNEQFF. The CDR3 DNA reads TGTGCCACCAGTGATTCCTCCGGGACAGGGGTGGACAATGAGCAGTTCTTC.

The V gene is TRBV14, the J gene TRBJ2-2; D gene ambiguous. The CDR3 consists of 14 residues. V lost 1 base and J lost 5, with 8 bases in between. The V gene's germline CDR1 is SGHDN and CDR2 FVKESK. As DNA, the CDR3 is TGTGCCAGCAGCCAAGCGCGGAGTACCGGGGAGCTGTTTTTT. This codes for CASSQARSTGELFF.

This clone was detected a few times. The chain couples TRBV11-3 to TRBJ2-1, with TRBD1 as a possible D gene (5 bases). The CDR3 has 13 amino acids. Looked up from germline, CDR1 is SGHNT and CDR2 is YENEEA. Trimming took off 5 bases at V and 4 bases at J, with 9 bases between the two ends. DNA of the CDR3: TGTGCCAGCAGCCCAGGGCTATACAATGAGCAGTTCTTC. It translates to CASSPGLYNEQFF.

The table lists this clone with a count of one. V gene TRBV5-1 combines with J gene TRBJ2-3; D gene ambiguous. Trimming pared 0 bases from V and 2 bases from J, leaving 7 bases between. This CDR3 is built from 14 residues. In germline, CDR1 is SGHRS, CDR2 YFSETQ. The CDR3: CASSLATFTDTQYF. CDR3 DNA sequence: TGCGCCAGCAGCTTGGCCACATTCACAGATACGCAGTATTTT.

This clone was seen ten or more times. V and J are TRBV2 and TRBJ2-7, with 7 bases that match TRBD1. With V trimmed by 6 bases and J by 5 bases, 10 bases remained unmatched. The CDR3 extends over 14 amino acids. CDR1 and CDR2 from the germline V gene are SNHLY and FYNNEI. For the CDR3, the DNA is TGTGCCAGCAGCGATGACAGGGTGATTCACGAGCAGTACTTC. This gives the protein CASSDDRVIHEQYF.